This TCR beta chain was recorded in a study of spatial heterogeneity in lung cancer. In the study overall: The average appearance count of each unique TCR and UMI combination in raw reads was more than nine.

Noted time point: blood at routine non-recurrence follow-up after resection. The authors sequenced whole RNA from tumor, nontumor lung or frozen PBMC without sorting. V lost 6 bases and J 1 base, leaving 18 bases between the germline ends. The CDR3 is 16 amino acids. Germline V gives CDR1 MGHRA, CDR2 YSYEKL. MiXCR was run by TCRdb on the 5' RACE reads, yielding one entry per CDR3 protein. The table shows 40,000 or so distinct CDR3 sequences, with roughly a tenth occurring only once. The chain joins TRBV4-1 to TRBJ1-1; D is possibly TRBD1 (5 bases). Here the sequenced sample was PBMCs, taken at follow-up. This clonotype was sampled from a female donor with early-stage non-small cell lung cancer. The DNA of the CDR3 is TGCGCCAGCAGACCTCTTCTACAGGTTTCGAACACTGAAGCTTTCTTT. Its translation: CASRPLLQVSNTEAFF.